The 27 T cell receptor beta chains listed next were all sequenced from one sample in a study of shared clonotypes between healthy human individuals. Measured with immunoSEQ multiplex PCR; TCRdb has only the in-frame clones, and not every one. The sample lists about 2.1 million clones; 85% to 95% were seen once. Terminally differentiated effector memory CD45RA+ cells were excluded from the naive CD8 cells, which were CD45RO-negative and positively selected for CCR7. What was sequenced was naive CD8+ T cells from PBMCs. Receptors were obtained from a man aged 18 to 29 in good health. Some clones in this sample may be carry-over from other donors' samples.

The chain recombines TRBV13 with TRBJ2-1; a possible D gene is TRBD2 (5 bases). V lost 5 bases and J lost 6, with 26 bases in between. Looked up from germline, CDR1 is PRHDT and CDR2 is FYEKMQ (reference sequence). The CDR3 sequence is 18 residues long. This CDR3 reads CASSPPFRLAGVGNEQFF. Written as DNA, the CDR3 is TGTGCCAGCAGCCCCCCATTTAGGCTAGCCGGGGTGGGCAATGAGCAGTTCTTC.

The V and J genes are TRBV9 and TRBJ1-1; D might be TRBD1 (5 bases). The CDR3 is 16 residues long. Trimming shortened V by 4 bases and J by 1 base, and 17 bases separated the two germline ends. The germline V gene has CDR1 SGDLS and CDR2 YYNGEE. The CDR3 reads CASSPKVVRENTEAFF. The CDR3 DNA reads TGTGCCAGCAGCCCCAAAGTAGTCAGGGAGAACACTGAAGCTTTCTTT.

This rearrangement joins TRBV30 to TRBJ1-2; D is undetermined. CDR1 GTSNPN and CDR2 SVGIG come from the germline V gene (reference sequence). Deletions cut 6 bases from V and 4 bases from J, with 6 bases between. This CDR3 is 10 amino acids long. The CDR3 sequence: CACPGYGYTF. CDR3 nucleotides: TGTGCCTGCCCGGGCTATGGCTACACCTTC.

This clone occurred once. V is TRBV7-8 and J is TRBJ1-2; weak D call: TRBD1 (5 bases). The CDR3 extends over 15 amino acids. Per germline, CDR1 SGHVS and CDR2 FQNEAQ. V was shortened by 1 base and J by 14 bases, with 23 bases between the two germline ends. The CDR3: CASSLERGGQGGQTF. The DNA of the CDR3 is TGTGCCAGCAGCTTAGAGAGGGGTGGTCAGGGAGGGCAAACCTTC.

The CDR3 nucleotides read TGTGCCAGTAGTCCGGGGACTAGCGGGAGGGACCTCACAGATACGCAGTATTTT. It specifies CASSPGTSGRDLTDTQYF. The chain combines TRBV19 with TRBJ2-3, with TRBD2 matching over 16 bases. V shed 5 bases, J shed 2 bases, and the junction held 7 bases outside the gene matches. The CDR3 has 18 residues. Germline CDR1 is LNHDA and CDR2 is SQIVND (reference sequence).

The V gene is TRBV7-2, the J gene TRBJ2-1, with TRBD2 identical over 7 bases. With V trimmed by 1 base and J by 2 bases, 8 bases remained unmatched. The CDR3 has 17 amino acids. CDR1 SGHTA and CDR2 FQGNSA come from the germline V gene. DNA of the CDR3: TGTGCCAGCAGCTTAGTTATATCGGGGGGTCCCTACAATGAGCAGTTCTTC. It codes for CASSLVISGGPYNEQFF.

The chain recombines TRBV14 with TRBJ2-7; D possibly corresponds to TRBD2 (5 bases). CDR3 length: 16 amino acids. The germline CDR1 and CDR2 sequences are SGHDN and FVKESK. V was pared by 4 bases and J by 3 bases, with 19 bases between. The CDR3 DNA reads TGTGCCAGCAGCCTCACACATGGTCCGGGGTTCTACGAGCAGTACTTC. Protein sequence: CASSLTHGPGFYEQYF.

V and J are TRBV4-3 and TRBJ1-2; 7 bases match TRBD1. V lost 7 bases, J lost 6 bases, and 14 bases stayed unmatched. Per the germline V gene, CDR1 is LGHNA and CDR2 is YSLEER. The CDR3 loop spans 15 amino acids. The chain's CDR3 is CASTKWIQGLDGYTF. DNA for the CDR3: TGCGCCAGCACAAAGTGGATACAGGGGCTCGATGGCTACACCTTC.

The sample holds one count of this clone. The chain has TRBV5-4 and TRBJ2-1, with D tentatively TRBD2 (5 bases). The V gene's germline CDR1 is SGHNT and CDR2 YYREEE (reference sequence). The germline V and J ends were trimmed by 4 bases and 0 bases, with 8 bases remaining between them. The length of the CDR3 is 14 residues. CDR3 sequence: CASSVGDSYNEQFF. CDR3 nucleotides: TGTGCCAGCAGCGTGGGAGACTCCTACAATGAGCAGTTCTTC.

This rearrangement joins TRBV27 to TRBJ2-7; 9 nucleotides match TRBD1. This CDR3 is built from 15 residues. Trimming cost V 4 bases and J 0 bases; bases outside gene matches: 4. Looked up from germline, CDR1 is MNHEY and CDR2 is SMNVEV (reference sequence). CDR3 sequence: CASSSSGQGSYEQYF. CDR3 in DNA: TGTGCCAGCAGTTCCTCGGGACAGGGCTCCTACGAGCAGTACTTC.

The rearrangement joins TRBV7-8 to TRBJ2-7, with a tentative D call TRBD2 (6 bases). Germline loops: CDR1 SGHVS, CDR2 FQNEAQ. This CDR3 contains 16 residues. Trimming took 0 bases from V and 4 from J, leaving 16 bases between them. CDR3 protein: CASSLARSGAVYEQYF. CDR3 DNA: TGTGCCAGCAGCTTAGCGCGATCGGGAGCGGTTTACGAGCAGTACTTC.

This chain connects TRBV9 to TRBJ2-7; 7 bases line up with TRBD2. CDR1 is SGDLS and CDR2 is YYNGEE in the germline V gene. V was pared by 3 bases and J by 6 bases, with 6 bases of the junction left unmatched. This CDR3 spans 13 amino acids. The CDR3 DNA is TGTGCCAGCAGCGGGGGAGGGAAGAGCGAGCAGTACTTC. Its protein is CASSGGGKSEQYF.

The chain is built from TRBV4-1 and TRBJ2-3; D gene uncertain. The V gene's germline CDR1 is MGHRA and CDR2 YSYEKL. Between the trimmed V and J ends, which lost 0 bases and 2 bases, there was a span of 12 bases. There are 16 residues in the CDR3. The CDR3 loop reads CASSQDQVLPTDTQYF. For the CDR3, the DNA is TGCGCCAGCAGCCAAGATCAAGTCCTCCCCACAGATACGCAGTATTTT.

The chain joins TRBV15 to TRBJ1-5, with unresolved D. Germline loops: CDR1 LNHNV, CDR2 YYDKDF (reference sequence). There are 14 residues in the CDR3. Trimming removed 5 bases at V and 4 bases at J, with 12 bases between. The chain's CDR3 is CATSFAQENQPQHF. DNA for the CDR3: TGTGCCACCAGCTTCGCCCAGGAAAATCAGCCCCAGCATTTT.

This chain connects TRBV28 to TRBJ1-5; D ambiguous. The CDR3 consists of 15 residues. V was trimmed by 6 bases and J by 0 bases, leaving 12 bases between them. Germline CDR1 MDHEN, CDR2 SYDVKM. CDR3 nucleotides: TGTGCCAGCAGCTTAAACAGTTATAGCAATCAGCCCCAGCATTTT. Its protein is CASSLNSYSNQPQHF.

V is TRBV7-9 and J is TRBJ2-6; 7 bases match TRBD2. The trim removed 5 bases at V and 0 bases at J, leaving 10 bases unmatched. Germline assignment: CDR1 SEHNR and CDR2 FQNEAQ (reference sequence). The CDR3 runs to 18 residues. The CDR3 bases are TGTGCCAGCAGCCCCTCATTCGGGGGGAGCTCTGGGGCCAACGTCCTGACTTTC. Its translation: CASSPSFGGSSGANVLTF. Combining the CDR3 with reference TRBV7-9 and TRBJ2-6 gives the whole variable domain DTGVSQNPRHKITKRGQNVTFRCDPISEHNRLYWYRQTLGQGPEFLTYFQNEAQLEKSRLLSDRFSAERPKGSFSTLEIQRTEQGDSAMYLCASSPSFGGSSGANVLTFGAGSRLTVL.

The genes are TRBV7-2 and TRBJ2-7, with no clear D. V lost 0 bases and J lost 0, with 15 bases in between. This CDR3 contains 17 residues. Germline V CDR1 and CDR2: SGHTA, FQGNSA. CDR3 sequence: CASSLARGLPLSYEQYF. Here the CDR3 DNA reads TGTGCCAGCAGCTTAGCCCGTGGTCTCCCTCTCTCCTACGAGCAGTACTTC. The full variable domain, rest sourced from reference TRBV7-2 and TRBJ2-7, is GAGVSQSPSNKVTEKGKDVELRCDPISGHTALYWYRQSLGQGLEFLIYFQGNSAPDKSGLPSDRFSAERTGGSVSTLTIQRTQQEDSAVYLCASSLARGLPLSYEQYFGPGTRLTVT.

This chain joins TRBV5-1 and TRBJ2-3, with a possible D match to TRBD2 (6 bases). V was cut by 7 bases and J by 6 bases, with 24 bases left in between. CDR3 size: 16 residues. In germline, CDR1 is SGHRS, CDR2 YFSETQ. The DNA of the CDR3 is TGCGCCAGCGCCCTACGGGACTCCCGTTTCATGGATACGCAGTATTTT. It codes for CASALRDSRFMDTQYF.

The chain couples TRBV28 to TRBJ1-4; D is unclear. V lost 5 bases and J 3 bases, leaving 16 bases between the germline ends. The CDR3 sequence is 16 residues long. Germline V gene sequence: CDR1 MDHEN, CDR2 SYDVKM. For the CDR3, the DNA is TGTGCCAGCAGTCGACCGGCAGGTGGGGCTAATGAAAAACTGTTTTTT. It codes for CASSRPAGGANEKLFF.

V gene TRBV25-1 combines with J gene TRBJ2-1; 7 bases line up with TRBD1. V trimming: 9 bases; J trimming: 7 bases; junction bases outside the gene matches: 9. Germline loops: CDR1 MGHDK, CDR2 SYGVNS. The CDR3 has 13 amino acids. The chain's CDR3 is CASTPDRVNEQFF. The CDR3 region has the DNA TGTGCCAGTACGCCAGACAGGGTAAATGAGCAGTTCTTC.

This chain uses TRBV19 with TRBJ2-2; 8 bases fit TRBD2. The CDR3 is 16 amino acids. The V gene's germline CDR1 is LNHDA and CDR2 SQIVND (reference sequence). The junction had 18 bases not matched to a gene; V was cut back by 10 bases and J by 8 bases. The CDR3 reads CATPGAPGRAGGELFF. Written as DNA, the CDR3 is TGTGCCACCCCCGGGGCTCCCGGGAGGGCCGGGGGGGAGCTGTTTTTT.

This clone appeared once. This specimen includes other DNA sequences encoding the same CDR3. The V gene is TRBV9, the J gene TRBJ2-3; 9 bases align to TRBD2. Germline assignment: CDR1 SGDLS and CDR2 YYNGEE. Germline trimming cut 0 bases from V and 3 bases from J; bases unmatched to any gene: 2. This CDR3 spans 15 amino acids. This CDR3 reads CASSVGAGGTDTQYF. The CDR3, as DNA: TGTGCCAGCAGCGTAGGGGCGGGAGGGACAGATACGCAGTATTTT.

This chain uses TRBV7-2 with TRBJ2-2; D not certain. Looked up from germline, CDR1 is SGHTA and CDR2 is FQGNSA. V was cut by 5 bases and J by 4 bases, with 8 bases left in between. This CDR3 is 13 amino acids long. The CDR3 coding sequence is TGTGCCAGCAGCCCATTACGCACCGGGGAGCTGTTTTTT. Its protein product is CASSPLRTGELFF.

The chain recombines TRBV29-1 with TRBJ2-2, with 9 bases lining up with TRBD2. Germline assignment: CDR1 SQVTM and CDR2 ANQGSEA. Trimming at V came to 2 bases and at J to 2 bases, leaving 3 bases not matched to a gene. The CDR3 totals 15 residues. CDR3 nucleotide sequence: TGCAGCGTTGAACTAGCGGGACCTAACACCGGGGAGCTGTTTTTT. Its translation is CSVELAGPNTGELFF.

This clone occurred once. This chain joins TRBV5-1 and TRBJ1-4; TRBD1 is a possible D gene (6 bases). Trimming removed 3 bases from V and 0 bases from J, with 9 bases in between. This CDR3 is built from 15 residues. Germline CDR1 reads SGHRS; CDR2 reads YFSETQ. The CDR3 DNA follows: TGCGCCAGCAGCTGGGACACCACAACTAATGAAAAACTGTTTTTT. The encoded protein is CASSWDTTTNEKLFF.

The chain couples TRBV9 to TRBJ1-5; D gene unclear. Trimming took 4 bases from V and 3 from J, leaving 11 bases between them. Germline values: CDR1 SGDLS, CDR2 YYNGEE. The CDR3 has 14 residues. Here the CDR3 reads CASSLLPNNQPQHF. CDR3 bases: TGTGCCAGCAGCCTATTGCCAAACAATCAGCCCCAGCATTTT.

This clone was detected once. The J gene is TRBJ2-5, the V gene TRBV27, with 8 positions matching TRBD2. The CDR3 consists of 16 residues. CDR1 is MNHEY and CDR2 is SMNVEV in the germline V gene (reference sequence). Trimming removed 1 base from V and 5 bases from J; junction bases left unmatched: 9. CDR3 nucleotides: TGTGCCAGCAGTTTATTTTGGGCGGGAGGCGGGGAGACCCAGTACTTC. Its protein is CASSLFWAGGGETQYF.